This TCR beta chain is drawn from a study of blood T cell repertoires in COVID-19. The CDR3 has 14 amino acids. V dropped 5 bases and J dropped 0 bases, with 8 bases sitting between them. Germline values: CDR1 MNHEY, CDR2 SVGAGI. TCRdb's copy holds only in-frame clones and misses some; the assay was immunoSEQ multiplex PCR. The sample contains under 300,000 clones, almost 90% of which appear only once. The receptor comes from a woman aged 60 to 75 with COVID-19, enrolled during active disease. Sequencing was carried out using peripheral blood. The V call is TRBV6-5, the J call TRBJ1-3; D is ambiguous. The CDR3 DNA follows: TGTGCCAGCAGTATTACGGGCTCTGGAAACACCATATATTTT. This gives the protein CASSITGSGNTIYF.